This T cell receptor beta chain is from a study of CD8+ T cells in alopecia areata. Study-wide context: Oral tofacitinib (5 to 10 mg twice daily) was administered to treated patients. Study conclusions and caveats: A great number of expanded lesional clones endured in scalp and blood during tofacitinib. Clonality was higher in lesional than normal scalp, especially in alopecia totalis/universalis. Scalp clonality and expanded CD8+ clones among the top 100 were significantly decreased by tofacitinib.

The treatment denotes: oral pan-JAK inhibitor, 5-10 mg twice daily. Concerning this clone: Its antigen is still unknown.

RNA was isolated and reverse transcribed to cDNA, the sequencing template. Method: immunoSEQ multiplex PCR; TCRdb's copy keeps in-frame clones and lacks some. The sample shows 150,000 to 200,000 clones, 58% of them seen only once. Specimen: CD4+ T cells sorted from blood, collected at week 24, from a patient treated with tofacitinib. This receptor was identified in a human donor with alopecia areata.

The DNA for the CDR3 is TGTGCCAGCAGTGAAGTAATACACAACACCGGGGAGCTGTTTTTT. This translates into CASSEVIHNTGELFF. The rearrangement links TRBV6-1 to TRBJ2-2; D remains ambiguous. CDR3 length: 15 amino acids. The V gene's germline CDR1 is MNHNS and CDR2 SASEGT. The germline V and J ends were trimmed by 1 base and 2 bases, with 8 bases remaining between them.